The 2 T cell receptor beta chains below were found in one sample sequenced in a study of patients and donors after allogeneic stem cell transplantation. Each CDR3 protein is one row after TCRdb ran MiXCR on the RT-PCR reads. Counted here are approximately 38,000 distinct CDR3 sequences, 25% to 40% occurring once; the ten biggest clones make up approximately 75%. The source material was blood, either unsorted or a sorted T cell fraction (not recorded which). These receptors originate from a human donor who was either an allogeneic HSCT recipient or a stem cell or donor lymphocyte infusion donor (not recorded which). It is not recorded whose cells these are; they may come from a transplant donor.

This sequence joins TRBV5-1 and TRBJ2-1; a possible D gene is TRBD2 (6 bases). The V gene's germline CDR1 is SGHRS and CDR2 YFSETQ. V lost 4 bases, J lost 0 bases, and 14 bases lay in between. The CDR3 loop spans 16 amino acids. Here the CDR3 DNA reads TGCGCCAGCAGCCCGGGACTTCTGAGCTCCTACAATGAGCAGTTCTTC. Translation: CASSPGLLSSYNEQFF.

This clonotype was recorded once. The chain joins TRBV20-1 to TRBJ2-1, with D maybe TRBD2 (6 bases). Germline V lookup: CDR1 DFQATT, CDR2 SNEGSKA (reference sequence). CDR3 length: 16 amino acids. V shed 2 bases and J shed 3 bases, with 17 bases lying between them. CDR3 DNA: TGCAGTGCTAGACATCCCGATTGGCGGGGCTACAATGAGCAGTTCTTC. As protein: CSARHPDWRGYNEQFF.